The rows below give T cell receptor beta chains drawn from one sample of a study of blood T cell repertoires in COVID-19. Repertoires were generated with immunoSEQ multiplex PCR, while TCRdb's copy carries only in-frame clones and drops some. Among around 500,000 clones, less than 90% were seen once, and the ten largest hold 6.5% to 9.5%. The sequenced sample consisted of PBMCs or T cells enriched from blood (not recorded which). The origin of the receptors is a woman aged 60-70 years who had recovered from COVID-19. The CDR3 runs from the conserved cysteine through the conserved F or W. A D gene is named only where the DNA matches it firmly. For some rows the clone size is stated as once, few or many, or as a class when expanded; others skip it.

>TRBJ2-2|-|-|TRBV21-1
CASSHGDRGCTNTGELFF
TGTGCCAGCAGCCATGGGGACAGGGGCTGTACAAACACCGGGGAGCTGTTTTTT
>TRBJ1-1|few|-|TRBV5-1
CASSLGQINTEAFF
TGCGCCAGCAGCTTGGGACAGATTAACACTGAAGCTTTCTTT
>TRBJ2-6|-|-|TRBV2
CASITVNVLTF
TGTGCCAGCATTACAGTCAACGTCCTGACTTTC
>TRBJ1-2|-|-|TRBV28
CASLVGGVAGYTF
TGTGCCAGCCTAGTAGGGGGGGTAGCTGGCTACACCTTC
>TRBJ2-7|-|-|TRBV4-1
CASSPRAGSPYEQYF
TGCGCCAGCAGCCCCCGGGCGGGGAGCCCCTACGAGCAGTACTTC
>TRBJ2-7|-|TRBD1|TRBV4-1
CASSLRQGASYEQYF
TGCGCCAGCAGCCTCAGGCAGGGGGCTTCCTACGAGCAGTACTTC
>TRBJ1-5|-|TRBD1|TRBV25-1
CASSPGQGFQPQHF
TGTGCCAGCAGCCCGGGACAGGGTTTTCAGCCCCAGCATTTT
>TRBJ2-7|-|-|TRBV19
CASSIRDPYEQYF
TGTGCCAGTAGTATTCGCGATCCGTACGAGCAGTACTTC
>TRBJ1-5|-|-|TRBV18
CASSPGAGDQPQHF
TGTGCCAGCTCACCAGGGGCAGGGGATCAGCCCCAGCATTTT
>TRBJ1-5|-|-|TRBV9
CASSVRPTVEPQHF
TGTGCCAGCAGCGTTAGGCCCACAGTGGAGCCCCAGCATTTT
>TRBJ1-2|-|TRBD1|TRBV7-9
CASTEGGSYGYTF
TGTGCCAGCACGGAAGGGGGCAGCTATGGCTACACCTTC
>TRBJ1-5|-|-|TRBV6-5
CASKFIGQSHQPQHF
TGTGCCAGCAAGTTTATCGGACAGTCTCATCAGCCCCAGCATTTT
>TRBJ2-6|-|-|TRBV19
CASSIRGTSGANVLTF
TGTGCCAGTAGTATAAGGGGGACGTCCGGGGCCAACGTCCTGACTTTC
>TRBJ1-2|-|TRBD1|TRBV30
CAWNPSPGQGNYGYTF
TGTGCCTGGAACCCCAGCCCGGGACAGGGGAACTATGGCTACACCTTC
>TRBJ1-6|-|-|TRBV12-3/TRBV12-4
CAGLNSPLHF
TGTGCCGGACTTAATTCACCCCTCCACTTT
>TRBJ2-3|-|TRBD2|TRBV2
CAREADTQYF
TGTGCCCGGGAGGCAGATACGCAGTATTTT
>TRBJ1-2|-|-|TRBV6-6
CASSYGFGENYGYTF
TGTGCCAGCAGTTATGGCTTCGGGGAAAACTATGGCTACACCTTC
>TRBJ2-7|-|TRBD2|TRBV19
CASSSRKAGDEQYF
TGTGCCAGTAGTAGCCGGAAAGCGGGGGACGAGCAGTACTTC
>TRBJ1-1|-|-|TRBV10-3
CAISAMNTEAFF
TGTGCCATCAGTGCCATGAACACTGAAGCTTTCTTT
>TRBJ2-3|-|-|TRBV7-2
CASSPEGVATLQYF
TGTGCCAGCAGCCCGGAAGGAGTCGCGACCTTGCAGTATTTT
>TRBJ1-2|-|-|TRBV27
CASSVTGFDGYTF
TGTGCCAGCAGTGTGACAGGTTTTGATGGCTACACCTTC
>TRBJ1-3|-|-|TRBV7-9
CASSPHGGPGNTIYF
TGTGCCAGCAGCCCCCACGGGGGACCTGGAAACACCATATATTTT
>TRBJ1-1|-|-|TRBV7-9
CASSFGGREFEAFF
TGTGCCAGCAGCTTCGGCGGGCGAGAGTTTGAAGCTTTCTTT
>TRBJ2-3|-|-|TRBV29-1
CSVDAYRGTDTQYF
TGCAGCGTTGATGCTTACAGGGGCACAGATACGCAGTATTTT
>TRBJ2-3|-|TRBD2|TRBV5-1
CASSLEGGGADTQYF
TGCGCCAGCAGCTTGGAGGGCGGGGGGGCAGATACGCAGTATTTT
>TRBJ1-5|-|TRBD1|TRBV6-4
CASRTGVNQPQHF
TGTGCCAGCCGGACAGGGGTGAATCAGCCCCAGCATTTT
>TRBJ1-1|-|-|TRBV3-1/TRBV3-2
CASSQQGQRAFF
TGTGCCAGCAGCCAACAGGGTCAACGAGCTTTCTTT
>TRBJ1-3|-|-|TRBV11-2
CASSLVAGSVGNTIYF
TGTGCCAGCAGCTTAGTAGCGGGATCCGTCGGAAACACCATATATTTT
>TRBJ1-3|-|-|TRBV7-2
CASSSRAGDRDYTIYF
TGTGCCAGCAGCTCAAGGGCAGGGGATAGAGATTACACCATATATTTT
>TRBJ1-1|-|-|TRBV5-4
CASSLGHNTEAFF
TGTGCCAGCAGCCTTGGACACAACACTGAAGCTTTCTTT
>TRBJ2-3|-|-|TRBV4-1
CASSQDPLTGRTQYF
TGCGCCAGCAGCCAAGATCCCCTAACAGGGAGAACGCAGTATTTT
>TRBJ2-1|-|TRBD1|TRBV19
CASSIDGRGPKSYNEQFF
TGTGCCAGTAGTATAGATGGTAGGGGGCCTAAATCCTACAATGAGCAGTTCTTC
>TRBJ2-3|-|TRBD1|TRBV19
CASKDRVTDTQYF
TGTGCCAGTAAGGACAGGGTCACAGATACGCAGTATTTT
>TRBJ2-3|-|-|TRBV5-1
CASREQGSDTQYF
TGCGCCAGCAGGGAACAGGGCTCAGATACGCAGTATTTT
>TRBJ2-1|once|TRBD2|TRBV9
CASSVRGTSGSNEQFF
TGTGCCAGCAGCGTGCGGGGGACTAGCGGGAGCAATGAGCAGTTCTTC
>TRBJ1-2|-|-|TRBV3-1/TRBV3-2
CASSQEGGLGGYTF
TGTGCCAGCAGCCAAGAGGGGGGATTAGGAGGCTACACCTTC
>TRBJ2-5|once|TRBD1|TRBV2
CASREGALKETQYF
TGTGCCAGCAGAGAGGGGGCGCTTAAGGAGACCCAGTACTTC
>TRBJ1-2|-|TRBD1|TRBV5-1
CASSGQGADYGYTF
TGCGCCAGCAGCGGACAGGGGGCGGACTATGGCTACACCTTC
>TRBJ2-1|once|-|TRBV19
CASSKGPPKGAWNEQFF
TGTGCCAGTAGTAAAGGGCCGCCCAAAGGGGCTTGGAATGAGCAGTTCTTC
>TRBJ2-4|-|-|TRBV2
CASSVALGIQYF
TGTGCCAGCAGTGTAGCCCTAGGCATTCAGTACTTC
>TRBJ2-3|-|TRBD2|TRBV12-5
CASGTGGERTDTQYF
TGTGCTAGTGGTACTGGGGGGGAGCGCACAGATACGCAGTATTTT